The clone carrying this T cell receptor (beta chain) was found a few times. The J segment lost 4 bases and the V segment lost 5 bases, leaving 8 bases of the junction unmatched. Looked up from germline, CDR1 is SNHLY and CDR2 is FYNNEI. This CDR3 contains 15 residues. These data originate in a study of beta chain features in type 1 diabetes. The investigators reverse transcribed all of the isolated RNA, so they sequenced expressed TCRB transcripts. This table comes from immunoSEQ multiplex PCR, and its TCRdb copy is limited to in-frame clones, with some not included. The profile shows 810,000 or so clones, about a sixth of them singletons.

The receptor's source is a woman aged 18-35 years in good health. Specimen: naive CD4+ T cells from blood. The chain has TRBV2 and TRBJ2-3; 8 positions agree with TRBD1. The CDR3 region has the DNA TGTGCCAGCAGTATGGGACAGGCGGGGCCAGATACGCAGTATTTT. Translation gives CASSMGQAGPDTQYF.